These 7 T cell receptor beta chains were sequenced from one sample in a study of cytomegalovirus exposure and HLA in healthy donors. Primers included in the PCR were 60 Vbeta and 13 Jbeta primers. Clones were sequenced by immunoSEQ multiplex PCR, and TCRdb holds only the in-frame ones, with some missing. The data show some 150,000 clones, around 88% seen once. Sequencing was done on a sample of PBMCs. These receptors were obtained from a woman in her 30s in good health and CMV-seronegative.

This CDR3 is CASSPQPEGVRLFF. CDR3 nucleotides: TGTGCCAGCTCACCACAACCTGAAGGGGTTCGACTGTTTTTT. This rearrangement joins TRBV18 to TRBJ1-4; D perhaps matches TRBD1 (5 bases). The CDR3 extends over 14 amino acids. V lost 1 base and J 13 bases, leaving 16 bases between the germline ends. CDR1 is KGHSH, CDR2 LQKENI, per germline.

The CDR3 loop reads CASSPGGRTNEQFF. The DNA for the CDR3 is TGTGCCAGCAGCCCGGGGGGAAGAACCAATGAGCAGTTCTTC. This chain uses TRBV5-8 with TRBJ2-1; TRBD2 matches at 7 bases. CDR3 length equals 14 residues. The germline gives CDR1 SGHTS, CDR2 YDEGEE. With 4 bases clipped from V and 6 bases from J, the junction kept 7 bases outside the gene matches.

The chain is built from TRBV7-9 and TRBJ2-7; the D gene is possibly TRBD1 (6 bases). This CDR3 comprises 15 residues. Germline V CDR1 and CDR2: SEHNR, FQNEAQ (reference sequence). The germline V and J ends were trimmed by 6 bases and 2 bases, with 17 bases remaining between them. The CDR3 nucleotides are TGTGCCAGCAGTCCCCAGGGGAACTTCCCCTACGAGCAGTACTTC. It yields the protein CASSPQGNFPYEQYF. The full variable domain, its missing parts supplied by reference TRBV7-9 and TRBJ2-7, is DTGVSQNPRHKITKRGQNVTFRCDPISEHNRLYWYRQTLGQGPEFLTYFQNEAQLEKSRLLSDRFSAERPKGSFSTLEIQRTEQGDSAMYLCASSPQGNFPYEQYFGPGTRLTVT.

The V and J genes are TRBV12-5 and TRBJ2-7, with D perhaps TRBD2 (5 bases). V gave up 1 base and J gave up 4 bases, with 14 bases separating them. This CDR3 region has 15 residues. The germline CDR1 and CDR2 sequences are LGHNT and FRNRAP. CDR3 amino acids: CASGLASAGGYEQYF. The CDR3 region has the DNA TGTGCTAGTGGTTTGGCCTCTGCCGGAGGTTACGAGCAGTACTTC. The variable domain in full, with the rest retrieved from reference TRBV12-5 and TRBJ2-7, is DARVTQTPRHKVTEMGQEVTMRCQPILGHNTVFWYRQTMMQGLELLAYFRNRAPLDDSGMPKDRFSAEMPDATLATLKIQPSEPRDSAVYFCASGLASAGGYEQYFGPGTRLTVT.

J is TRBJ2-7 and V is TRBV11-2; the match to TRBD1 covers 7 bases. Germline assignment: CDR1 SGHAT and CDR2 FQNNGV. CDR3 length equals 15 residues. V lost 2 bases and J lost 0; bases outside the gene matches: 4. The CDR3 reads CASSLRTGHSYEQYF. As DNA, the CDR3 is TGTGCCAGCAGCTTACGGACAGGACACTCCTACGAGCAGTACTTC.

CDR3 in amino acids: CASSSGQGLEQYF. As DNA, the CDR3 is TGTGCCAGCAGTTCGGGACAAGGGCTCGAGCAGTACTTC. The chain has TRBV6-1 and TRBJ2-7, with D tentatively TRBD1 (6 bases). The CDR3 length is 13 residues. V lost 5 bases and J 6 bases, leaving 14 bases between the germline ends. In germline, CDR1 is MNHNS, CDR2 SASEGT.

This rearrangement joins TRBV7-9 to TRBJ2-4, with D maybe TRBD2 (6 bases). V shed 5 bases and J shed 8 bases, with 19 bases lying between them. The V gene's germline CDR1 is SEHNR and CDR2 FQNEAQ (reference sequence). CDR3 length equals 15 residues. This CDR3 is CASSQMQGLADIQYF. CDR3 in DNA: TGTGCCAGCAGCCAAATGCAGGGATTAGCGGACATTCAGTACTTC.